This passage covers 17 T cell receptor beta chains from one sample sequenced in a study of cytomegalovirus exposure and HLA in healthy donors. Sequencing used immunoSEQ multiplex PCR; TCRdb keeps in-frame clones, though not all of them. There are 70,000 or so clones in the sample; 94% occur only once, and under 2% lies in the top ten. The specimen sequenced was PBMCs. Receptor source: a man in his late teens or twenties in good health and CMV-seropositive.

The V call is TRBV6-5, the J call TRBJ1-4; D is unclear. The CDR3 covers 15 residues. The ends were cut back, 4 bases at V and 5 bases at J, with 14 bases in the middle. The germline V gene has CDR1 MNHEY and CDR2 SVGAGI. The CDR3 is CASSSEGSRNEKLFF. The CDR3, as DNA: TGTGCCAGCAGTTCAGAGGGAAGCCGGAATGAAAAACTGTTTTTT.

This rearrangement joins TRBV6-5 to TRBJ1-2; 7 bases are a match to TRBD1. The CDR3 is made up of 15 amino acids. Germline V gene sequence: CDR1 MNHEY, CDR2 SVGAGI. V lost 8 bases and J lost 2; bases outside the gene matches: 11. CDR3 residues: CASARTGAGNYGYTF. The CDR3 nucleotides are TGTGCCAGCGCTCGCACAGGGGCCGGAAACTATGGCTACACCTTC.

The chain recombines TRBV28 with TRBJ1-4; D perhaps matches TRBD1 (6 bases). Germline CDR1 reads MDHEN; CDR2 reads SYDVKM. The ends were cut back, 8 bases at V and 2 bases at J, with 12 bases in the middle. CDR3 length equals 14 residues. Here the CDR3 reads CASLPGDTNEKLFF. In DNA form, the CDR3 reads TGTGCCAGCCTGCCAGGGGACACTAATGAAAAACTGTTTTTT.

With respect to this clone: One junction end disagrees with the germline gene, perhaps due to a read error. This chain links TRBV5-3 with TRBJ1-3, with a possible D match to TRBD1 (6 bases). TRBV5-3 is recorded as an ORF, its role being uncertain. This CDR3 comprises 14 residues. CDR3 nucleotide sequence: TGTGCCAGAAGGAGACAGGCCCACCGAAACACCATGTATTTT. Amino acids: CARRRQAHRNTMYF.

V usage is TRBV10-1 and J usage is TRBJ2-6; TRBD1 agrees at 11 bases. The germline V gene has CDR1 WNHNN and CDR2 SYGVQD (reference sequence). J was trimmed by 0 bases and V by 6 bases; bases with no gene match: 7. The CDR3 runs 18 residues. CDR3 sequence: CASRRTGGPASGANVLTF. The CDR3 nucleotides are TGCGCCAGCAGACGGACAGGGGGCCCCGCCTCTGGGGCCAACGTCCTGACTTTC.

A single count supports this clone. The chain links TRBV4-2 to TRBJ2-1; D gene unclear. The CDR3 length is 13 residues. The germline V and J ends were trimmed by 0 bases and 9 bases, with 9 bases remaining between them. The V gene's germline CDR1 is LGHNA and CDR2 YNFKEQ. CDR3 sequence (DNA): TGTGCCAGCAGCCAAGAACCTACGGTTGAGCAGTTCTTC. Amino acids: CASSQEPTVEQFF.

The V gene is TRBV7-2, the J gene TRBJ2-7; 11 positions agree with TRBD1. Germline V gene lookup returns CDR1 SGHTA and CDR2 FQGNSA. J was trimmed by 3 bases and V by 5 bases; bases with no gene match: 3. The CDR3 runs to 14 residues. The CDR3 sequence is CASSPGTGGYEQYF. CDR3 DNA: TGTGCCAGCAGCCCAGGGACAGGGGGCTACGAGCAGTACTTC.

The gene calls are TRBV27 and TRBJ1-3; D is ambiguous. Germline assignment: CDR1 MNHEY and CDR2 SMNVEV (reference sequence). V dropped 4 bases and J dropped 7 bases, with 8 bases sitting between them. CDR3 size: 12 residues. CDR3 sequence: CASSSGLNTIYF. The CDR3 DNA reads TGTGCCAGCAGTTCTGGACTGAACACCATATATTTT.

The chain recombines TRBV2 with TRBJ2-3; possible D gene TRBD2, 5 bases. The V gene lost 7 bases and the J gene lost 4 bases, with 15 bases spanning the gap. CDR3 size: 14 residues. Germline CDR1 and CDR2: SNHLY and FYNNEI. The CDR3 is CASKVSEGPDTQYF. DNA for the CDR3: TGTGCCAGCAAAGTTTCCGAGGGCCCAGATACGCAGTATTTT.

J is TRBJ1-2 and V is TRBV28, with TRBD1 matching 10 bases. The CDR3 is 15 residues long. With V trimmed by 2 bases and J by 12 bases, 12 bases remained unmatched. Germline assignment: CDR1 MDHEN and CDR2 SYDVKM. The CDR3 coding sequence is TGTGCCAGCAGTTTAAGGGCGGAGACAGGGGGCTTCGACACCTTC. Translation gives CASSLRAETGGFDTF.

The chain employs TRBV5-1 and TRBJ1-2, with D possibly being TRBD1 (5 bases). The CDR3 consists of 15 residues. CDR1 and CDR2 from the germline V gene are SGHRS and YFSETQ. V gave up 0 bases and J gave up 7 bases, with 16 bases separating them. As DNA, the CDR3 is TGCGCCAGCAGCTTGGGGGTCGGGACTCAACGTGGCTACACCTTC. Translation gives CASSLGVGTQRGYTF. Full variable domain (remainder filled in from reference TRBV5-1 and TRBJ1-2): KAGVTQTPRYLIKTRGQQVTLSCSPISGHRSVSWYQQTPGQGLQFLFEYFSETQRNKGNFPGRFSGRQFSNSRSEMNVSTLELGDSALYLCASSLGVGTQRGYTFGSGTRLTVV.

The CDR3 sequence: CASSRDSEKLFF. CDR3 DNA sequence: TGTGCCAGCAGTCGGGACAGTGAAAAACTGTTTTTT. The gene calls are TRBV28 and TRBJ1-4; TRBD1 matches 7 bases. J gave up 7 bases and V 5 bases, and 1 base lay outside the gene matches. Germline V gene sequence: CDR1 MDHEN, CDR2 SYDVKM. The CDR3 length is 12 residues.

The chain employs TRBV30 and TRBJ2-3; possible D gene TRBD1, 5 bases. The CDR3 consists of 16 residues. Germline V gene sequence: CDR1 GTSNPN, CDR2 SVGIG (reference sequence). Trimming removed 1 base at V and 2 bases at J, with 16 bases between. In nucleotides, the CDR3 is TGTGCCTGGAGTGAAAGTCAGGGCTCATACACAGATACGCAGTATTTT. Encoded protein: CAWSESQGSYTDTQYF.

The V call is TRBV6-1, the J call TRBJ2-1, with TRBD1 matching over 9 bases. Looked up from germline, CDR1 is MNHNS and CDR2 is SASEGT. After removal of 7 bases from V and 7 bases from J, the junction contained 8 bases not matched to a gene. The CDR3 contains 14 residues. CDR3 nucleotides: TGTGCCAGCACCCTAGTCGGGACAGGGAATGAGCAGTTCTTC. Protein product: CASTLVGTGNEQFF.

The V gene is TRBV6-1, the J gene TRBJ2-2; 9 bases agree with TRBD1. The V and J ends lost 2 bases and 5 bases, in that order; junction bases with no gene match: 6. Germline CDR1 is MNHNS and CDR2 is SASEGT. The CDR3 is 16 amino acids. CDR3 residues: CASSEISGTGTGELFF. CDR3 nucleotide sequence: TGTGCCAGCAGTGAAATTAGTGGGACAGGGACCGGGGAGCTGTTTTTT.

The chain recombines TRBV5-4 with TRBJ1-3; 7 nucleotides align to TRBD1. With V trimmed by 3 bases and J by 2 bases, 2 bases remained unmatched. The CDR3 is made up of 14 amino acids. Germline CDR1 SGHNT, CDR2 YYREEE (reference sequence). CDR3 in DNA: TGTGCCAGCAGCTATGACAGGGCTGGAAACACCATATATTTT. Amino acids: CASSYDRAGNTIYF.

The V call is TRBV10-3, the J call TRBJ2-7; no definite D call. CDR3 length: 13 amino acids. V shed 8 bases and J shed 0 bases, with 11 bases lying between them. The germline gives CDR1 ENHRY, CDR2 SYGVKD. This CDR3 reads CAISPQSSYEQYF. The CDR3 DNA sequence: TGTGCCATCTCCCCACAGAGCTCCTACGAGCAGTACTTC.